This record looks at one TCR beta chain sequence and its context. This clonotype was observed many times. Its antigen remains unidentified. Within one base of it there is no much larger clone, and no base qualities were kept. Profiling of TCR beta VDJ combinations and CDR3 sequences used genomic DNA as the template. An Illumina HiSeq 2000 was used for TCR repertoire sequencing. The published analysis was carried out like this. TRBV/TRBJ rearrangement plots, CDR3 size and DJ length profiles, and Simpson's diversity index were used to evaluate the repertoires. The immunodominant clone was defined as the most abundant DNA sequence in deep sequencing data. CDR3 amino acid sequences were screened for sharing across subjects and compared with published repertoires and the VDJdb database. TCRdb passed the public sequencing reads through fastp at Q25 and MiXCR, retaining productive beta sequences. Entries are consolidated by CDR3 protein sequence, retaining the most common genes and DNA. TCRdb, not the original authors, processed these V and J calls. The sample table lists 200,000 or so distinct CDR3 sequences, more than 55% of them with a count of one. The ten largest account for roughly 64% of the sample.

CDR1 and CDR2 are read off the germline V gene as MNHEY and SVGAGI. The CDR3 runs 19 amino acids, cysteine and phenylalanine included. Just CDR3 DNA is preserved here, 57 bases in frame from base 1. After removal of 1 base from V and 4 bases from J, the junction retains 6 bases not matched to a gene. Patients chosen for sequencing had shown expansion of CD8+CD57+ cells by flow cytometry. Severe acquired aplastic anemia was diagnosed in all patients according to International Study of Aplastic Anemia and Agranulocytosis and Camitta criteria. No patient had received any therapy when blood was sampled. In this study, sorted CD4+ and CD8+ T cells from the blood of healthy subjects and of severe aplastic anemia patients had their TCR repertoires deep-sequenced. Patients were enrolled under clinicaltrials.gov protocols 00001620, 01623167, 00001397, 00071045, 00081523 and 00961064 in the USA. Ficoll-Paque density gradient centrifugation was used to isolate peripheral blood mononuclear cells. CD4+ and CD8+ T cells were sorted by FACS or magnetic beads before DNA extraction.

The record originates from a study of CD8+CD57+ T cells in acquired aplastic anemia (dated by TCRdb to 2016 to 2019). Context from the whole study: Extracted DNA from sorted CD4+ and CD8+ cells averaged around 2.9 ug, ranging from about 0.18 to 27.4 ug. CD8+CD57+ expansion was defined as frequency above the mean frequency observed in healthy subjects. Overall study outcomes, separate from this receptor: Nearly 30 CD8+ CDR3 sequences were found in both patients and controls but appeared to be highly expressed in patients and within the immunodominant clones of the patients. Between patients and healthy controls, no significant difference in CD8+ Simpson's diversity was found (P=0.060).

The receptor was derived from a human donor with aplastic anemia. The chain is made from TRBV6-5 and TRBJ2-2; 16 bases in between match TRBD2. Input material: sorted CD4+, CD8+, or CD8+CD57+ T cells (not recorded which) from PBMCs. The nucleotide sequence is given as TGTGCCAGCAGTTACTTCGGGACTAGCGGGGGGGTTGCCACCGGGGAGCTGTTTTTT. Its protein is CASSYFGTSGGVATGELFF.